A single sample gave rise to the 11 T cell receptor beta chains below, sequenced in a study of T cells in Graves' hyperthyroidism and ophthalmopathy. Researchers amplified the TCR beta CDR3 regions from RNA transcripts. When the TCR CDR3 underwent first-round RT-PCR, the HTBI primer set was used. From the multiplex PCR reads, TCRdb called clonotypes with MiXCR, one entry per CDR3 protein. The sample comprises 490,000 or so distinct CDR3 sequences, less than 25% of which are singletons, and 45% to 55% rests with the top ten. The source material was blood. The receptors were gathered from a woman aged 65 to 85 with Graves' ophthalmopathy.

This clonotype was found a few times. The chain has TRBV3-1 and TRBJ1-3; the D is unclear. CDR1 LGHDT and CDR2 YNNKEL come from the germline V gene (reference sequence). CDR3 length: 12 residues. The V end lost 2 bases, the J end lost 5 bases, and 4 bases lay between the germline ends. The CDR3 reads CASSQNRNTIYF. CDR3 sequence (DNA): TGTGCCAGCAGCCAAAACCGAAACACCATATATTTT.

The chain couples TRBV18 to TRBJ2-5, with D tentatively TRBD1 or TRBD2 (5 bases each). V gave up 1 base and J gave up 2 bases, with 14 bases separating them. This CDR3 is built from 16 residues. Germline CDR1 reads KGHSH; CDR2 reads LQKENI. CDR3 nucleotides: TGTGCCAGCTCACCACTCTCTGCTGGGGGACAAGAGACCCAGTACTTC. Translating gives CASSPLSAGGQETQYF.

In its sample, this clonotype was seen a few times. V usage is TRBV25-1 and J usage is TRBJ2-7; unclear D gene. The germline gives CDR1 MGHDK, CDR2 SYGVNS. The CDR3 runs to 12 residues. The ends were cut back, 7 bases at V and 0 bases at J, with 7 bases in the middle. The DNA of the CDR3 is TGTGCCAGCAAACAGTCCTCCTACGAGCAGTACTTC. Its translation: CASKQSSYEQYF.

The table lists this clonotype with many counts. The J gene is TRBJ1-1, the V gene TRBV28; no clear D. Germline CDR1 MDHEN, CDR2 SYDVKM. The CDR3 has 14 amino acids. V dropped 6 bases and J dropped 3 bases, with 14 bases sitting between them. DNA for the CDR3: TGTGCCAGCAGAGCTCTCGCGAGGCACACTGAAGCTTTCTTT. Its protein is CASRALARHTEAFF.

The chain recombines TRBV12-5 with TRBJ1-3; 9 positions match TRBD1. Germline CDR1 reads LGHNT; CDR2 reads FRNRAP. The CDR3 is 16 residues long. V was pared by 5 bases and J by 2 bases, with 7 bases of the junction left unmatched. CDR3 in amino acids: CASGPGTGRAGNTIYF. The CDR3 nucleotides read TGTGCTAGTGGTCCCGGGACAGGGCGAGCTGGAAACACCATATATTTT.

At least ten counts were recorded for this clonotype. This rearrangement joins TRBV28 to TRBJ1-5, with D unclear. This CDR3 has 15 amino acids. Trimming shortened V by 4 bases and J by 4 bases, and 14 bases separated the two germline ends. Germline lookup yields CDR1 MDHEN and CDR2 SYDVKM. This CDR3 is CASSSEAAPNQPQHF. CDR3 in DNA: TGTGCCAGCAGTTCTGAAGCCGCCCCGAATCAGCCCCAGCATTTT.

This clonotype was counted only a few times. J is TRBJ2-3 and V is TRBV3-1, with TRBD2 matching over 9 bases. With 0 bases clipped from V and 3 bases from J, the junction kept 10 bases outside the gene matches. The CDR3 totals 18 residues. CDR1 is LGHDT, CDR2 YNNKEL, per germline (reference sequence). In nucleotides, the CDR3 is TGTGCCAGCAGCCAAGATCGGGCAGTAGCGGGAGTAACAGATACGCAGTATTTT. Residues: CASSQDRAVAGVTDTQYF.

This clonotype came up a few times. The chain links TRBV7-9 to TRBJ2-5; 7 bases are shared with TRBD2. With V trimmed by 7 bases and J by 2 bases, 7 bases remained unmatched. The CDR3 totals 14 residues. Per the germline V gene, CDR1 is SEHNR and CDR2 is FQNEAQ (reference sequence). CDR3 DNA: TGTGCCAGCACGGGGGGTGCCCCTCAAGAGACCCAGTACTTC. Translated: CASTGGAPQETQYF.

The chain has TRBV6-5 and TRBJ2-7, with D unresolved. CDR1 is MNHEY, CDR2 SVGAGI, per germline. The CDR3 contains 14 residues. V was trimmed by 0 bases and J by 2 bases, leaving 8 bases between them. The CDR3 region has the DNA TGTGCCAGCAGTTACTCGGAGTCAGCCTACGAGCAGTACTTC. This encodes CASSYSESAYEQYF.

About this clonotype itself: This clone may be a read error of a much larger clone one base away. This chain connects TRBV12-3 or TRBV12-4 to TRBJ1-5, with unresolved D. The CDR3 is made up of 17 amino acids. CDR3 in DNA: TGTGCCGGCAGTTTAATCGCGGGAGGGATAAGCAATCAGCCCCAGCATTTT. It codes for CAGSLIAGGISNQPQHF.

The rearrangement links TRBV6-2 or TRBV6-3 to TRBJ2-3; D remains unclear. The CDR3 contains 13 residues. Trimming took off 7 bases at V and 5 bases at J, with 13 bases between the two ends. CDR1 and CDR2 from the germline V gene are MNHEY and SVGEGT. The CDR3 DNA reads TGTGCCAGCACCAAACCCGCAGGAGATACGCAGTATTTT. Amino acid sequence: CASTKPAGDTQYF.